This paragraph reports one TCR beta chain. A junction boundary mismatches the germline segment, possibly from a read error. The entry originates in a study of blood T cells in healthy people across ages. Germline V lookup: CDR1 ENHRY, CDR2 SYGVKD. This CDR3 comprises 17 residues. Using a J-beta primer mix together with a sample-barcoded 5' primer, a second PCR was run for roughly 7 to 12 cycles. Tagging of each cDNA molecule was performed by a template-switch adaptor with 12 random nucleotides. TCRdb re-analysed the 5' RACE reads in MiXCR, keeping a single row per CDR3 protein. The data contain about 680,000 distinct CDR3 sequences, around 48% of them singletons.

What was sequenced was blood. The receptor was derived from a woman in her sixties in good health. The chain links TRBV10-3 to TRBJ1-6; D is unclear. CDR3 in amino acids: CAVSESSASSYNSPLHF. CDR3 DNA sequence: TGTGCCGTCAGTGAGTCGTCCGCTAGCTCCTATAATTCACCCCTCCACTTT.